One sample yielded the 17 T cell receptor beta chains listed below, sequenced in a study of T cells after yellow fever vaccination. TCRdb reanalysed the 5' RACE reads using MiXCR and keeps one entry per CDR3 protein. The table records approximately 150,000 distinct CDR3 sequences, around 9.7% of them present only once. Sequenced here: CD8+ T cells sorted from PBMCs, sampled 45 days after the yellow fever booster vaccination. These receptors were collected from a man aged 18 to 35 who received the YFV17D yellow fever vaccine.

The chain uses TRBV7-2 and TRBJ1-5, with D tentatively TRBD1 (5 bases). V shed 5 bases and J shed 0 bases, with 17 bases lying between them. CDR1 and CDR2 from the germline V gene are SGHTA and FQGNSA. The CDR3 totals 17 residues. The DNA for the CDR3 is TGTGCCAGCAGCCGTTGGGGGGGGACCGATAGCAATCAGCCCCAGCATTTT. Translating it yields CASSRWGGTDSNQPQHF.

The gene calls are TRBV4-1 and TRBJ2-5; 10 positions agree with TRBD1. Germline loops: CDR1 MGHRA, CDR2 YSYEKL. Trimming removed 6 bases from V and 2 bases from J; junction bases left unmatched: 3. This CDR3 comprises 14 residues. In DNA, the CDR3 is TGCGCCAGCAGACCGGGACAGGGGCAAGAGACCCAGTACTTC. This gives the protein CASRPGQGQETQYF.

The V call is TRBV6-4, the J call TRBJ2-1; 8 bases are a match to TRBD2. The germline CDR1 and CDR2 sequences are MRHNA and SNTAGT. The junction had 12 bases not matched to a gene; V was cut back by 2 bases and J by 9 bases. CDR3 length equals 16 residues. CDR3 nucleotides: TGTGCCAGCAGTGACAGGACTAGCACGGCCTTTGGTGAGCAGTTCTTC. Residues: CASSDRTSTAFGEQFF.

In its sample, this clonotype was seen many times. V gene TRBV29-1 combines with J gene TRBJ2-6, with D perhaps TRBD1 (5 bases). Trimming shortened V by 6 bases and J by 0 bases, and 15 bases separated the two germline ends. CDR3 length: 16 amino acids. Germline CDR1 reads SQVTM; CDR2 reads ANQGSEA. Here the CDR3 reads CSVGGAPYSGANVLTF. The CDR3 DNA reads as TGCAGCGTGGGTGGGGCCCCTTACTCTGGGGCCAACGTCCTGACTTTC.

The chain couples TRBV3-1 to TRBJ1-5; TRBD1 might be the D (5 bases). V lost 1 base to trimming and J lost 7 bases, with 14 bases between them. Per germline, CDR1 LGHDT and CDR2 YNNKEL (reference sequence). The CDR3 sequence is 15 residues long. The CDR3 region is CASSQGGMGQQPQHF. The DNA of the CDR3 is TGTGCCAGCAGCCAAGGGGGGATGGGGCAGCAGCCCCAGCATTTT.

The CDR3 DNA is TGCGCCAGCAGCCGCCGGACAGGCGGGATCTACAATGAGCAGTTCTTC. This codes for CASSRRTGGIYNEQFF. This chain links TRBV5-1 with TRBJ2-1, with TRBD1 as a possible D gene (7 bases). The germline gives CDR1 SGHRS, CDR2 YFSETQ. This CDR3 contains 16 residues. V was cut by 4 bases and J by 3 bases, with 17 bases left in between.

The CDR3 region is CATHSPPDYGYTF. DNA for the CDR3: TGTGCCACCCATAGTCCGCCGGACTATGGCTACACCTTC. This chain uses TRBV3-1 with TRBJ1-2; D unresolved. The CDR3 consists of 13 residues. Trimming removed 10 bases at V and 3 bases at J, with 15 bases between. Germline V gene lookup returns CDR1 LGHDT and CDR2 YNNKEL (reference sequence).

The table lists this clonotype with a few counts. As DNA, the CDR3 is TGTGCCAGCAGCTTAGGGGACTACAGGGGGCAGATCTCTGGGGCCAACGTCCTGACTTTC. This encodes CASSLGDYRGQISGANVLTF. The chain links TRBV7-9 to TRBJ2-6; 9 positions match TRBD1. Germline CDR1 and CDR2: SEHNR and FQNEAQ (reference sequence). V trimming: 1 base; J trimming: 0 bases; junction bases outside the gene matches: 10. CDR3 length equals 20 residues.

There are a few counts of this clonotype. The genes are TRBV4-2 and TRBJ1-5, with 7 bases matching TRBD1. Germline V gives CDR1 LGHNA, CDR2 YNFKEQ. The CDR3 sequence is 16 residues long. V shed 1 base and J 4 bases; nucleotides not matched to a gene: 7. The CDR3 sequence is CASSQGPGQSNQPQHF. In nucleotides, the CDR3 is TGTGCCAGCAGCCAAGGTCCGGGACAGTCAAATCAGCCCCAGCATTTT.

The chain employs TRBV6-5 and TRBJ2-7; D unresolved. The germline CDR1 and CDR2 sequences are MNHEY and SVGAGI. This CDR3 spans 13 amino acids. Trimming cost V 0 bases and J 4 bases, with 7 bases left between them. Here the CDR3 reads CASSYSSLYEQYF. The DNA of the CDR3 is TGTGCCAGCAGTTACTCGAGTCTTTACGAGCAGTACTTC.

This sequence joins TRBV7-9 and TRBJ2-5; D gene ambiguous. This CDR3 contains 13 residues. Trimming left V 5 bases short and J 2 bases short, with 9 bases between. Germline lookup yields CDR1 SEHNR and CDR2 FQNEAQ (reference sequence). The CDR3 DNA reads TGTGCCAGCAGCCCCCCTGATCAAGAGACCCAGTACTTC. Its translation is CASSPPDQETQYF.

This clonotype was counted a few times. This chain uses TRBV19 with TRBJ1-5; 7 nucleotides line up with TRBD1. This CDR3 is 18 amino acids long. Germline V gives CDR1 LNHDA, CDR2 SQIVND (reference sequence). V was pared by 2 bases and J by 1 base, with 11 bases of the junction left unmatched. The CDR3 protein is CASSITVARGPSNQPQHF. CDR3 bases: TGTGCCAGTAGTATAACAGTGGCGAGGGGGCCAAGCAATCAGCCCCAGCATTTT. Supplemented by reference TRBV19 and TRBJ1-5, the full variable domain reads DGGITQSPKYLFRKEGQNVTLSCEQNLNHDAMYWYRQDPGQGLRLIYYSQIVNDFQKGDIAEGYSVSREKKESFPLTVTSAQKNPTAFYLCASSITVARGPSNQPQHFGDGTRLSIL.

This clonotype was picked up a small number of times. The chain couples TRBV4-3 to TRBJ2-3; 12 positions match TRBD2. Unmatched junction bases numbered 4, after V lost 4 bases and J lost 2 bases. Germline V gene sequence: CDR1 LGHNA, CDR2 YSLEER. The CDR3 totals 16 residues. CDR3 DNA sequence: TGCGCCAGCAGCCGAGGACTAGCGGGGTACACAGATACGCAGTATTTT. As protein: CASSRGLAGYTDTQYF.

This clonotype showed up many times. This chain links TRBV4-1 with TRBJ1-5, with a weak D call TRBD1 (6 bases). Trimming cost V 5 bases and J 0 bases, with 11 bases left between them. Germline V gives CDR1 MGHRA, CDR2 YSYEKL. This CDR3 contains 15 residues. This CDR3 is CASSDRQVSNQPQHF. CDR3 sequence (DNA): TGCGCCAGCAGCGATAGACAGGTTAGCAATCAGCCCCAGCATTTT.

In DNA form, the CDR3 reads TGTGCCAGCAGTTATTGGCAGGGGGCAGATACGCAGTATTTT. It translates to CASSYWQGADTQYF. J is TRBJ2-3 and V is TRBV6-5; 7 bases match TRBD1. J gave up 4 bases and V 3 bases, and 4 bases lay outside the gene matches. The CDR3 covers 14 residues. Germline CDR1 is MNHEY and CDR2 is SVGAGI.

The chain carries TRBV7-9 and TRBJ1-2; D is ambiguous. Germline V gene sequence: CDR1 SEHNR, CDR2 FQNEAQ (reference sequence). Trimming took 6 bases from V and 2 from J, leaving 16 bases between them. The CDR3 contains 15 residues. CDR3 bases: TGTGCCAGCAGGAACCCTACAGCAGCCAACTATGGCTACACCTTC. Translated: CASRNPTAANYGYTF.

This clonotype was detected a few times. The V and J genes are TRBV12-3 or TRBV12-4 and TRBJ2-7; D call uncertain. With 4 bases removed from V and 4 bases from J, the gap between germline ends came to 11 bases. The CDR3 sequence is 13 residues long. The CDR3 reads CASSSGFSYEQYF. The CDR3 DNA reads as TGTGCCAGCAGTTCCGGGTTCTCGTACGAGCAGTACTTC.